This is a list of T cell receptor beta chains from one sample in a study of T-cell reconstitution after alpha-beta-depleted transplantation in children. TCRdb itself ran the PCR reads through MiXCR, one entry per CDR3 protein. The sample contains around 94,000 distinct CDR3 sequences, around 6% of which appear only once. Sequencing was performed on PBMCs, mostly from graft donor cells, taken 60 days after TCRalphabeta/CD19-depleted stem cell transplant. These TCRs come from a female patient between 2 and 15 years old who had a stem cell transplant for Fanconi anemia, so the T cells may come from the graft donor. Each CDR3 is given with its conserved first and last residue. The order of the fields is J gene, clone size, D gene, V gene, CDR3 DNA, CDR3 protein. A D gene is named only where the DNA matches it firmly. The size entry is marked missing in some rows and otherwise reads once, few, many or a size class.

j_gene: TRBJ1-2
abundance: -
d_gene: -
v_gene: TRBV5-1
CDR3nt: TGCGCCAGCAGTCAAGGACCTCGTGATGGCTACACCTTC
CDR3aa: CASSQGPRDGYTF

j_gene: TRBJ1-6
abundance: few
d_gene: -
v_gene: TRBV28
CDR3nt: TGTGCCAGCAGTTTTGTGGGGGGCAATTCACCCCTCCACTTT
CDR3aa: CASSFVGGNSPLHF

j_gene: TRBJ2-3
abundance: many
d_gene: -
v_gene: TRBV21-1
CDR3nt: TGTGCCAGCAGCAAATTAAGGACTAGCGGATACACAGATACGCAGTATTTT
CDR3aa: CASSKLRTSGYTDTQYF

j_gene: TRBJ2-2
abundance: -
d_gene: -
v_gene: TRBV28
CDR3nt: TGTGCCGGCGCACGGACGAACACCGGGGAGCTGTTTTTT
CDR3aa: CAGARTNTGELFF

j_gene: TRBJ2-1
abundance: many
d_gene: TRBD2
v_gene: TRBV7-3
CDR3nt: TGTGCCAGCAGCTCGACTAGCGGTGCCTACAATGAGCAGTTCTTC
CDR3aa: CASSSTSGAYNEQFF

j_gene: TRBJ2-1
abundance: many
d_gene: -
v_gene: TRBV7-8
CDR3nt: TGTGCCAGCAGCTTACAACAGGGTATTGGATCCTACAATGAGCAGTTCTTC
CDR3aa: CASSLQQGIGSYNEQFF

j_gene: TRBJ1-5
abundance: few
d_gene: TRBD1
v_gene: TRBV7-3
CDR3nt: TGTGCCAGCAGCCTAGACAGGGCCAATCAGCCCCAGCATTTT
CDR3aa: CASSLDRANQPQHF

j_gene: TRBJ2-3
abundance: -
d_gene: TRBD2
v_gene: TRBV12-3/TRBV12-4
CDR3nt: TGTGCCAGCAGTTTCCGGGGGGATTACCCTGCAGATACGCAGTATTTT
CDR3aa: CASSFRGDYPADTQYF

j_gene: TRBJ2-1
abundance: many
d_gene: TRBD2
v_gene: TRBV5-1
CDR3nt: TGCGCCAGCACCCCAGCCTCTAGCGGGAGTTACAATGAGCAGTTCTTC
CDR3aa: CASTPASSGSYNEQFF

j_gene: TRBJ2-3
abundance: many
d_gene: TRBD2
v_gene: TRBV5-1
CDR3nt: TGCGCCAGCAGCCGATTCGGGGAAGCGGGAGATCGGGACACAGATACGCAGTATTTT
CDR3aa: CASSRFGEAGDRDTDTQYF

j_gene: TRBJ2-1
abundance: -
d_gene: TRBD2
v_gene: TRBV4-2
CDR3nt: TGTGCCAGCAGCCAAGAAGGGGGACTAGCGGGAGTAAGTGATGAGCAGTTCTTC
CDR3aa: CASSQEGGLAGVSDEQFF

j_gene: TRBJ1-5
abundance: many
d_gene: -
v_gene: TRBV3-1
CDR3nt: TGTGCCAGCAGCCAAGATCTAGGACCCAATCAGCCCCAGCATTTT
CDR3aa: CASSQDLGPNQPQHF

j_gene: TRBJ2-3
abundance: -
d_gene: -
v_gene: TRBV6-1
CDR3nt: TGTGCCAGCAGTGAAATGGAGGGGAGCACAGATACGCAGTATTTT
CDR3aa: CASSEMEGSTDTQYF

j_gene: TRBJ2-7
abundance: many
d_gene: -
v_gene: TRBV9
CDR3nt: TGTGCCAGCAGCGTAGATCTGGGAGACGCCTACGAGCAGTACTTC
CDR3aa: CASSVDLGDAYEQYF

j_gene: TRBJ2-7
abundance: many
d_gene: -
v_gene: TRBV10-3
CDR3nt: TGTGCCATCAGTGTTTACCCCTACGAGCAGTACTTC
CDR3aa: CAISVYPYEQYF

j_gene: TRBJ2-7
abundance: many
d_gene: -
v_gene: TRBV12-3/TRBV12-4
CDR3nt: TGTGCCAGCAGTTTATCCGCCCCAACCTACGAGCAGTACTTC
CDR3aa: CASSLSAPTYEQYF

j_gene: TRBJ2-1
abundance: few
d_gene: -
v_gene: TRBV20-1
CDR3nt: TGCAGTGCTAGGGACTCCTACTCCTACAATGAGCAGTTCTTC
CDR3aa: CSARDSYSYNEQFF

j_gene: TRBJ1-4
abundance: few
d_gene: -
v_gene: TRBV15
CDR3nt: TGTGCCACCAGCAGAGATCGAGTGGCAACTAATGAAAAACTGTTTTTT
CDR3aa: CATSRDRVATNEKLFF

j_gene: TRBJ2-2
abundance: many
d_gene: -
v_gene: TRBV7-9
CDR3nt: TGTGCCAGCAGCTTACCGGGACGGAACACCGGGGAGCTGTTTTTT
CDR3aa: CASSLPGRNTGELFF

j_gene: TRBJ2-5
abundance: few
d_gene: TRBD1
v_gene: TRBV5-1
CDR3nt: TGCGCCAGCAGAAGCGATCGGACAGGGGTGTACCAAGAGACCCAGTACTTC
CDR3aa: CASRSDRTGVYQETQYF

j_gene: TRBJ2-1
abundance: -
d_gene: -
v_gene: TRBV5-4
CDR3nt: TGTGCCAGCAGCTCCCCGACTGCCAAGGAGCAGTTCTTC
CDR3aa: CASSSPTAKEQFF

j_gene: TRBJ1-4
abundance: few
d_gene: TRBD1
v_gene: TRBV5-1
CDR3nt: TGCGCCAGCAGCGCGGGACAGGGGAATGAAAAACTGTTTTTT
CDR3aa: CASSAGQGNEKLFF

j_gene: TRBJ2-1
abundance: many
d_gene: -
v_gene: TRBV10-3
CDR3nt: TGTGCCACCCACCTAGGGGGAACTAGCGATGAGCAGTTCTTC
CDR3aa: CATHLGGTSDEQFF

j_gene: TRBJ2-7
abundance: -
d_gene: -
v_gene: TRBV12-3/TRBV12-4
CDR3nt: TGTGCCAGCAGTTTTGGCTCCTACGAGCAGTACTTC
CDR3aa: CASSFGSYEQYF

j_gene: TRBJ2-1
abundance: -
d_gene: TRBD2
v_gene: TRBV12-3/TRBV12-4
CDR3nt: TGTGCCAGCAGTTTATCGGGAGGAGGACTAGCGGGAGCCCAAAGTCGGTTCTTC
CDR3aa: CASSLSGGGLAGAQSRFF

j_gene: TRBJ2-5
abundance: many
d_gene: -
v_gene: TRBV20-1
CDR3nt: TGCAGTGCTAGTAAGACGGTACAAGAGACCCAGTACTTC
CDR3aa: CSASKTVQETQYF

j_gene: TRBJ2-7
abundance: few
d_gene: -
v_gene: TRBV6-2/TRBV6-3
CDR3nt: TGTGCCAGCAGTTACGCAGATACTTCCTACGAGCAGTACTTC
CDR3aa: CASSYADTSYEQYF

j_gene: TRBJ2-7
abundance: medium-sized
d_gene: -
v_gene: TRBV5-1
CDR3nt: TGCGCCAGCATGTTCTCCGAGCAGTACTTC
CDR3aa: CASMFSEQYF

j_gene: TRBJ2-5
abundance: many
d_gene: TRBD1
v_gene: TRBV12-3/TRBV12-4
CDR3nt: TGTGCCAGCAGTTTAACGGACAGGGGAGAGACCCAGTACTTC
CDR3aa: CASSLTDRGETQYF

j_gene: TRBJ2-4
abundance: many
d_gene: -
v_gene: TRBV3-1
CDR3nt: TGTGCCAGCAGCCAAGTTCGGCTTGTTCAGTACTTC
CDR3aa: CASSQVRLVQYF

j_gene: TRBJ2-2
abundance: many
d_gene: -
v_gene: TRBV6-5
CDR3nt: TGTGCCAGCAGTTACTTTCGTACCGGGGAGCTGTTTTTT
CDR3aa: CASSYFRTGELFF

j_gene: TRBJ1-4
abundance: many
d_gene: TRBD1
v_gene: TRBV25-1
CDR3nt: TGTGCCAGCAGTGAATTGAGGGGGCGCAGTGAAAAACTGTTTTTT
CDR3aa: CASSELRGRSEKLFF

j_gene: TRBJ1-6
abundance: few
d_gene: TRBD1
v_gene: TRBV9
CDR3nt: TGTGCCAGCAGCGTTGTGGACAGGGGAAATTCACCCCTCCACTTT
CDR3aa: CASSVVDRGNSPLHF

j_gene: TRBJ2-3
abundance: few
d_gene: TRBD2
v_gene: TRBV5-1
CDR3nt: TGCGCCAGCAGCTGGTCCGTGCGGGGGGGCCGCACAGATACGCAGTATTTT
CDR3aa: CASSWSVRGGRTDTQYF

j_gene: TRBJ1-6
abundance: many
d_gene: TRBD1
v_gene: TRBV5-1
CDR3nt: TGCGCCAGCACGCAGGGGGCCTCCTATAATTCACCCCTCCACTTT
CDR3aa: CASTQGASYNSPLHF

j_gene: TRBJ2-1
abundance: few
d_gene: -
v_gene: TRBV7-3
CDR3nt: TGTGCCAGCAGCCCCACCCATGGGCGGAATGAGCAGTTCTTC
CDR3aa: CASSPTHGRNEQFF

j_gene: TRBJ2-3
abundance: many
d_gene: -
v_gene: TRBV5-1
CDR3nt: TGCGCCAGCAGCTTGGTTCCCGAGAGGGTAGATACGCAGTATTTT
CDR3aa: CASSLVPERVDTQYF

j_gene: TRBJ1-5
abundance: -
d_gene: -
v_gene: TRBV7-2
CDR3nt: TGTGCCAGCAGCCTCAGGGTCGGGAATCAGCCCCAGCATTTT
CDR3aa: CASSLRVGNQPQHF

j_gene: TRBJ1-2
abundance: few
d_gene: -
v_gene: TRBV6-5
CDR3nt: TGTGCCAGCAGGTCTGTACGTCTGGCGAGGGGCTACACCTTC
CDR3aa: CASRSVRLARGYTF

j_gene: TRBJ2-7
abundance: many
d_gene: -
v_gene: TRBV5-1
CDR3nt: TGCGCCAGCAGCTTGATTGGTCGTTCAACCTACGAGCAGTACTTC
CDR3aa: CASSLIGRSTYEQYF

j_gene: TRBJ1-6
abundance: many
d_gene: -
v_gene: TRBV12-3/TRBV12-4
CDR3nt: TGTGCCAGCAGTTTCATAGCAGGGAATAATTCACCCCTCCACTTT
CDR3aa: CASSFIAGNNSPLHF

j_gene: TRBJ2-1
abundance: many
d_gene: TRBD1
v_gene: TRBV10-3
CDR3nt: TGTGCCTCAGAGGGGGCGACGAGATACGGTGTGAATGAGCAGTTCTTC
CDR3aa: CASEGATRYGVNEQFF